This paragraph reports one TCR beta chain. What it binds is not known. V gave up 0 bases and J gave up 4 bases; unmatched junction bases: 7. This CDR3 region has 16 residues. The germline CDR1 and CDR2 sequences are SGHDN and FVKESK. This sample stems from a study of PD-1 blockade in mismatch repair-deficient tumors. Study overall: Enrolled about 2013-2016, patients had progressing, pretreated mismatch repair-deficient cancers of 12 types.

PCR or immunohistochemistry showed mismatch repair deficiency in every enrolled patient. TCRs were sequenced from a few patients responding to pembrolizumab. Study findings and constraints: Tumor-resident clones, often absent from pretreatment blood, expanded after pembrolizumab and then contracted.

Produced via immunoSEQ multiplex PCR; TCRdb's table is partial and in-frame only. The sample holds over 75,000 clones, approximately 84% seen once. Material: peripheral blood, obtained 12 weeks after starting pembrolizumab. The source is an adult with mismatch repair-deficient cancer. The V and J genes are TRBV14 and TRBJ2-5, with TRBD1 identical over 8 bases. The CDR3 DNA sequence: TGTGCCAGCAGCCAAGAAAGGACAGGGCTCGGAGAGACCCAGTACTTC. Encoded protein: CASSQERTGLGETQYF.